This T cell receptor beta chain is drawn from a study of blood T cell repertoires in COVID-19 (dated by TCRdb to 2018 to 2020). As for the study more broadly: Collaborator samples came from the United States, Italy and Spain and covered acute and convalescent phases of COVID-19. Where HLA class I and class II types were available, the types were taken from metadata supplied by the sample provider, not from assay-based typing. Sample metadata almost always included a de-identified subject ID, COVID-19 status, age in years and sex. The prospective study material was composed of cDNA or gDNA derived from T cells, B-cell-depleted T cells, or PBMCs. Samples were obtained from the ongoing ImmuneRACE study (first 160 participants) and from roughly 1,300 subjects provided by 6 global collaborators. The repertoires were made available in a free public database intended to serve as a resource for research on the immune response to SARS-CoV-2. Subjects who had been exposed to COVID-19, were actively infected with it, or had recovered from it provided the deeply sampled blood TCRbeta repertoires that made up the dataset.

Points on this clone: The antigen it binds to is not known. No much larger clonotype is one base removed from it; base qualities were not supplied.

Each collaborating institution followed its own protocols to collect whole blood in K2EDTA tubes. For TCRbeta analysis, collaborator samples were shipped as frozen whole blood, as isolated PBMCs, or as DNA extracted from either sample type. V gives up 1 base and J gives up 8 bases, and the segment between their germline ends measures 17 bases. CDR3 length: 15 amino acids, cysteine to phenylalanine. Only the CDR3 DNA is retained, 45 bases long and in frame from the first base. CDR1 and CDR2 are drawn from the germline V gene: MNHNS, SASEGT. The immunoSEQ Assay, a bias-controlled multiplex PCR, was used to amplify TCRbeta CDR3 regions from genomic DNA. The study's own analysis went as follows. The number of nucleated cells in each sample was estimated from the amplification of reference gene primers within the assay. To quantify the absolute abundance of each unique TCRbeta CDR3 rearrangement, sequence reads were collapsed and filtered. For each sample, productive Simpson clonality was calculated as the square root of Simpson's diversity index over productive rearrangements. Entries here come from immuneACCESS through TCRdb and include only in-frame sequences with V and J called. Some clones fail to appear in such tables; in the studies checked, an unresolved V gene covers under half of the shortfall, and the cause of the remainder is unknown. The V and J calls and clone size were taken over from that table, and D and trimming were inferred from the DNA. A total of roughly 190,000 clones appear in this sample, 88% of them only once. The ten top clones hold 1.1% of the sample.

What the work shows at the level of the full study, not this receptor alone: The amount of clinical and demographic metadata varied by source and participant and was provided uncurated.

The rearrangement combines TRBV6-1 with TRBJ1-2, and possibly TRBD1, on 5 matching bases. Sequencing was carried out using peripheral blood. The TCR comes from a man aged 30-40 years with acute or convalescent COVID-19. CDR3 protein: CASSEGAPRGLGYTF. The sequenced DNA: TGTGCCAGCAGTGAAGGGGCCCCCCGGGGGTTAGGCTACACCTTC.